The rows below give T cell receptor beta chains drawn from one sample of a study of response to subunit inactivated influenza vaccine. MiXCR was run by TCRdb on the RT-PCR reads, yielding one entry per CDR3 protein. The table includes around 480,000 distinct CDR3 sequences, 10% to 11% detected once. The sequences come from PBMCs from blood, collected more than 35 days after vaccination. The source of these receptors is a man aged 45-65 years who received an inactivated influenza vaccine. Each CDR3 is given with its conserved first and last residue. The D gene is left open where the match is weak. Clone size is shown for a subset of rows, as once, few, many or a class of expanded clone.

cdr3_nt: TGTGCCAGCAGGACCCAAGAGACCCAGTACTTC
cdr3_aa: CASRTQETQYF
d_call: .
v_call: TRBV12-3/TRBV12-4
j_call: TRBJ2-5
clone_size: many

cdr3_nt: TGTGCCATCAGTGATTCACCGAGGGACAGGGCCTACGAGCAGTACTTC
cdr3_aa: CAISDSPRDRAYEQYF
d_call: TRBD1
v_call: TRBV10-3
j_call: TRBJ2-7
clone_size: .

cdr3_nt: TGTGCCAGCAGCTTAGCGTATGGACAGGGATACGAGCAGTACTTC
cdr3_aa: CASSLAYGQGYEQYF
d_call: TRBD1
v_call: TRBV11-3
j_call: TRBJ2-7
clone_size: .

cdr3_nt: TGTGCCACCGGGTCTGGGGTCACAGATACGCAGTATTTT
cdr3_aa: CATGSGVTDTQYF
d_call: .
v_call: TRBV15
j_call: TRBJ2-3
clone_size: .

cdr3_nt: TGTGCCAGCAGCTTAGATCAGGGCAGGGCAAACGCGAACACCGGGGAGCTGTTTTTT
cdr3_aa: CASSLDQGRANANTGELFF
d_call: .
v_call: TRBV11-2
j_call: TRBJ2-2
clone_size: .

cdr3_nt: TGTGCCTCTAGGTCCGGGACAGCTGGCGGCTACACCTTC
cdr3_aa: CASRSGTAGGYTF
d_call: TRBD1
v_call: TRBV7-2
j_call: TRBJ1-2
clone_size: few

cdr3_nt: TGTGCCATCAGCCCGGGACTAGCGGGAGTCGGGGAGCTGTTTTTT
cdr3_aa: CAISPGLAGVGELFF
d_call: TRBD2
v_call: TRBV10-3
j_call: TRBJ2-2
clone_size: many

cdr3_nt: TGTGCCAGCAGTCCCCTGAGCCTCTCCTACGAGCAGTACTTC
cdr3_aa: CASSPLSLSYEQYF
d_call: .
v_call: TRBV6-1
j_call: TRBJ2-7
clone_size: .

cdr3_nt: TGCGCCAGCAGTGAGAGGGGGCGTACTGAAGCTTTCTTT
cdr3_aa: CASSERGRTEAFF
d_call: TRBD1
v_call: TRBV10-1
j_call: TRBJ1-1
clone_size: .

cdr3_nt: TGTGCCAGCAGGTCCGGGACAGGGGGACCTTTTAATTCACCCCTCCACTTT
cdr3_aa: CASRSGTGGPFNSPLHF
d_call: TRBD1
v_call: TRBV6-1
j_call: TRBJ1-6
clone_size: few

cdr3_nt: TGTGCCACCAGTGGGGGACTAGCGGAGAGGGGTGAGCAGTTCTTC
cdr3_aa: CATSGGLAERGEQFF
d_call: TRBD2
v_call: TRBV24-1
j_call: TRBJ2-1
clone_size: .

cdr3_nt: TGTGCCACCGCGGGAGACACAGATACGCAGTATTTT
cdr3_aa: CATAGDTDTQYF
d_call: TRBD2
v_call: TRBV15
j_call: TRBJ2-3
clone_size: many

cdr3_nt: TGCAGTGCCCCTAGGGGATCTGTTCGAGATACGCAGTATTTT
cdr3_aa: CSAPRGSVRDTQYF
d_call: .
v_call: TRBV20-1
j_call: TRBJ2-3
clone_size: .

cdr3_nt: TGTGCCAGCAGCTCACAGGGGGCCCTTATACAGGAGCAGTACTTC
cdr3_aa: CASSSQGALIQEQYF
d_call: TRBD1
v_call: TRBV7-2
j_call: TRBJ2-7
clone_size: few

cdr3_nt: TGCAGTGCCCCACTCCAAACTAGCGGGGGAGGGGATACGCAGTATTTT
cdr3_aa: CSAPLQTSGGGDTQYF
d_call: TRBD2
v_call: TRBV20-1
j_call: TRBJ2-3
clone_size: .

cdr3_nt: TGTGCCAGCAGCGTCCCCCAAGGGGGGGGCAACTATGGCTACACCTTC
cdr3_aa: CASSVPQGGGNYGYTF
d_call: .
v_call: TRBV9
j_call: TRBJ1-2
clone_size: few

cdr3_nt: TGTGCCAGCAGTAATCCGGGACTATCAGGATCCAATGAGCAGTTCTTC
cdr3_aa: CASSNPGLSGSNEQFF
d_call: TRBD2
v_call: TRBV6-1
j_call: TRBJ2-1
clone_size: .

cdr3_nt: TGCGCCAGCAGCCTCCGCGCAGGGTCCCACAATGAGCAGTTCTTC
cdr3_aa: CASSLRAGSHNEQFF
d_call: .
v_call: TRBV5-1
j_call: TRBJ2-1
clone_size: few

cdr3_nt: TGTGCCAGCAGGATCGGGACAGGGGATTTTGGTGAGCAGTTCTTC
cdr3_aa: CASRIGTGDFGEQFF
d_call: .
v_call: TRBV21-1
j_call: TRBJ2-1
clone_size: .

cdr3_nt: TGTGCCAGCAGTGCCGGGACAGGGGGCGCGGCCCAGTACTTC
cdr3_aa: CASSAGTGGAAQYF
d_call: TRBD1
v_call: TRBV27
j_call: TRBJ2-5
clone_size: few

cdr3_nt: TGTGCCAGCAGCCAGAGAAGTGTGTCGACTAGCGGGAGGGCATCGTACTCCTACGAGCAGTACTTC
cdr3_aa: CASSQRSVSTSGRASYSYEQYF
d_call: TRBD2
v_call: TRBV3-1
j_call: TRBJ2-7
clone_size: few

cdr3_nt: TGTGCCAGCAGTTACGCGGATTTCTACGAGCAGTACTTC
cdr3_aa: CASSYADFYEQYF
d_call: .
v_call: TRBV6-2/TRBV6-3
j_call: TRBJ2-7
clone_size: .

cdr3_nt: TGCAGTGCGCATACCGGGACAGGGGACTATGGCTACACCTTC
cdr3_aa: CSAHTGTGDYGYTF
d_call: TRBD1
v_call: TRBV20-1
j_call: TRBJ1-2
clone_size: few

cdr3_nt: TGTGCCAGCAGCCAAGTCGTAGGGCAAGCCTCTGGGGCCAACGTCCTGACTTTC
cdr3_aa: CASSQVVGQASGANVLTF
d_call: .
v_call: TRBV3-1
j_call: TRBJ2-6
clone_size: .

cdr3_nt: TGTGCCAGCAGCCATATGTGGGGGAGCTCCTACAATGAGCAGTTCTTC
cdr3_aa: CASSHMWGSSYNEQFF
d_call: .
v_call: TRBV7-2
j_call: TRBJ2-1
clone_size: .